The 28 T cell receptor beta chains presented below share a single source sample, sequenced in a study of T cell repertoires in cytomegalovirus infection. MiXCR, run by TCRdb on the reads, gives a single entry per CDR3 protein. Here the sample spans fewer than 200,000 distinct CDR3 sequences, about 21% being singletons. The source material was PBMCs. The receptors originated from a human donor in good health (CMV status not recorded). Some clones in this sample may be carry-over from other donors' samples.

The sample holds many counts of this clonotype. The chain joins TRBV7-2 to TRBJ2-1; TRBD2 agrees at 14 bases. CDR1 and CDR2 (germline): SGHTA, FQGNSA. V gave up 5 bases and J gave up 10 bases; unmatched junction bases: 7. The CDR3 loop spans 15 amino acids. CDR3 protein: CASSVGTSGRGEQFF. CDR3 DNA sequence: TGTGCCAGCAGCGTCGGGACTAGCGGGAGAGGAGAGCAGTTCTTC.

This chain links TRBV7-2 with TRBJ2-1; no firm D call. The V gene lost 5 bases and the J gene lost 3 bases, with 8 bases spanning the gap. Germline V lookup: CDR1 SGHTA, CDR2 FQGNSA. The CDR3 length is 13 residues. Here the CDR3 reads CASSPISYNEQFF. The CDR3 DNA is TGTGCCAGCAGCCCCATCAGCTACAATGAGCAGTTCTTC.

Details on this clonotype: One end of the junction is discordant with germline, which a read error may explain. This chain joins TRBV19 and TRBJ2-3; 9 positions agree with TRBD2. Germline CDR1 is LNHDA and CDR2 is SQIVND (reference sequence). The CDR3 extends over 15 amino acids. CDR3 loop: CASTIGSGSADTQYF. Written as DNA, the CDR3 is TGTGCCAGTACTATAGGTAGCGGGAGTGCAGATACGCAGTATTTT.

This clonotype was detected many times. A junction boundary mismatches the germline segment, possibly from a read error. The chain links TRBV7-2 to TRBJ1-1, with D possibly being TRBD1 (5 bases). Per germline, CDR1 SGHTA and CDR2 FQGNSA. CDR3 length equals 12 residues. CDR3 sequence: CASSLAFRQNIF. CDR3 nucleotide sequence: TGTGCCAGCAGCTTAGCGTTCAGACAGAATATTTTT.

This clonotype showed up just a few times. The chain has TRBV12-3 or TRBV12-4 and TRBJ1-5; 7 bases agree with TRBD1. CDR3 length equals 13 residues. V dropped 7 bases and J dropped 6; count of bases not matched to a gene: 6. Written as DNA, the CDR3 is TGTGCCAGCACCGACAGGGCATCTCAGCCCCAGCATTTT. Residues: CASTDRASQPQHF.

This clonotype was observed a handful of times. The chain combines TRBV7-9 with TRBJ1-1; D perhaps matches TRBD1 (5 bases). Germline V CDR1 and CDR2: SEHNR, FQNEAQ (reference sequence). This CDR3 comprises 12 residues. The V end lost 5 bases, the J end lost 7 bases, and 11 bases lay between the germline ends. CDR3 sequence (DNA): TGTGCCAGCAGCCCAGCCCAGGGTGAAGCTTTCTTT. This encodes CASSPAQGEAFF.

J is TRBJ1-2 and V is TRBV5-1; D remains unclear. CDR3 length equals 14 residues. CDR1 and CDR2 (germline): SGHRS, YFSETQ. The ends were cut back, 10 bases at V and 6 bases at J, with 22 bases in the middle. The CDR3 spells CASAYEVTSDGYTF. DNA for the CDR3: TGCGCCTCAGCATACGAAGTGACATCTGATGGCTACACCTTC.

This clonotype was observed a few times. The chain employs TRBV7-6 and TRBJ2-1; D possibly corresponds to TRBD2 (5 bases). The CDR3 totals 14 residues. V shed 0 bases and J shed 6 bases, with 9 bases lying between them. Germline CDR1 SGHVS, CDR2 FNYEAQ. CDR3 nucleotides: TGTGCCAGCAGCTTAGCCAGAGGGAGCAATGAGCAGTTCTTC. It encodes CASSLARGSNEQFF.

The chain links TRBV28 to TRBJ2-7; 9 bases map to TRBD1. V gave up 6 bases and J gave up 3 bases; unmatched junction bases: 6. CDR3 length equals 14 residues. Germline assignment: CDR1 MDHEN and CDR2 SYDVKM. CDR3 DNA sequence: TGTGCCAGCAGGAAGGGACAGGGCGGCTACGAGCAGTACTTC. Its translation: CASRKGQGGYEQYF.

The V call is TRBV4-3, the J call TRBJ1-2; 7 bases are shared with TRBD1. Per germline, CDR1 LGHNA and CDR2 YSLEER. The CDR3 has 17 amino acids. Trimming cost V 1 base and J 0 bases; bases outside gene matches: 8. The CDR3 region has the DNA TGCGCCAGCAGCCAAGGGACAGGACGCCCGTCTAACTATGGCTACACCTTC. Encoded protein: CASSQGTGRPSNYGYTF.

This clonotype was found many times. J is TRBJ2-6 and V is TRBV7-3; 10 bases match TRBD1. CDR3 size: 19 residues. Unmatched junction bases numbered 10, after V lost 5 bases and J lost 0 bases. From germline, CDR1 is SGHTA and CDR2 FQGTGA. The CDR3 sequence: CASSLQTGGPSSGANVLTF. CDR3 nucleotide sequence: TGTGCCAGCAGCCTACAGACAGGGGGCCCCAGCTCTGGGGCCAACGTCCTGACTTTC.

This CDR3 reads CASSLVFGREQPQHF. DNA for the CDR3: TGTGCCAGCAGTTTAGTATTCGGCCGGGAGCAGCCCCAGCATTTT. The rearrangement links TRBV27 to TRBJ1-5; the D is unclear. CDR1 and CDR2 (germline): MNHEY, SMNVEV (reference sequence). The V end was cut by 2 bases, the J end by 7 bases, with 15 bases between. This CDR3 is built from 15 residues.

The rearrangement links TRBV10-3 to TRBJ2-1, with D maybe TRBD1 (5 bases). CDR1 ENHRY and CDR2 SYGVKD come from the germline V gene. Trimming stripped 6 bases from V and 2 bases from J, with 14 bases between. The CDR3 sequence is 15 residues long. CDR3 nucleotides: TGTGCCATCAGCGTTGACAGAAGTCCCTACAATGAGCAGTTCTTC. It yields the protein CAISVDRSPYNEQFF.

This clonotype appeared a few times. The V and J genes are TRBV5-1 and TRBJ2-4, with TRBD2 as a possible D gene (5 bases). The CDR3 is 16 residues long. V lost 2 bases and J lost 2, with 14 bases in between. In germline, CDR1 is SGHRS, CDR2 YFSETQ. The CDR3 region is CASSLEVTGTKNIQYF. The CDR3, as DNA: TGCGCCAGCAGCTTAGAGGTGACGGGGACCAAAAACATTCAGTACTTC.

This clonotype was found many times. Written as DNA, the CDR3 is TGTGCCAGCAACACCCGAGCGGGGCAAATTTCTACGCAGTATTTT. Protein product: CASNTRAGQISTQYF. This chain links TRBV28 with TRBJ2-3; 7 bases line up with TRBD2. The V gene end was trimmed by 7 bases and the J gene end by 8 bases; junction bases not matched to a gene: 15. This CDR3 contains 15 residues. Germline-derived CDR1 and CDR2 are MDHEN and SYDVKM.

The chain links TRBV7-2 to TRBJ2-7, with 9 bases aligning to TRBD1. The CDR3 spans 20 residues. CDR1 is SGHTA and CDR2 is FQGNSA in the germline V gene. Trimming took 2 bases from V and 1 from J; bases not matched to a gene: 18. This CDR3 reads CASSLFTGTGLFRTSYEQYF. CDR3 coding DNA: TGTGCCAGCAGCTTATTTACCGGGACAGGGCTTTTCAGGACGTCCTACGAGCAGTACTTC.

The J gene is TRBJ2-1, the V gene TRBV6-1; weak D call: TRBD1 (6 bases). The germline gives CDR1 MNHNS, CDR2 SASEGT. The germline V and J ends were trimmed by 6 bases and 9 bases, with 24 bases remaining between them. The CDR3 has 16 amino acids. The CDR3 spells CASRDQDSTGFAEQFF. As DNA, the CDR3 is TGTGCCAGCAGAGACCAGGACAGCACAGGTTTCGCTGAGCAGTTCTTC.

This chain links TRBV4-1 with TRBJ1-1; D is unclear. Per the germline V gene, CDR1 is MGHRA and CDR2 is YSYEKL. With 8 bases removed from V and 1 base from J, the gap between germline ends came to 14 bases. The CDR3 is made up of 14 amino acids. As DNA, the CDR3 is TGCGCCAGCGGTCCCGACGCGGAGAACACTGAAGCTTTCTTT. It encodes CASGPDAENTEAFF.

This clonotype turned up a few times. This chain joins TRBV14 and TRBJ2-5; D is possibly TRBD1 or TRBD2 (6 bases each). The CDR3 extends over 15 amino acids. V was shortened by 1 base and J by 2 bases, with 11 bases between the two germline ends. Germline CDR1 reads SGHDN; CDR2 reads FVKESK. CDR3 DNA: TGTGCCAGCAGCCAAGCGACAGGAGGGCAAGAGACCCAGTACTTC. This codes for CASSQATGGQETQYF.

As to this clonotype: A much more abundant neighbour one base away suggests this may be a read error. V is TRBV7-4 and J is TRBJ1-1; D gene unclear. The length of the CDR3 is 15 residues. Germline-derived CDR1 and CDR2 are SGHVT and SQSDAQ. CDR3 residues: CTSSSLVGVATEAFF. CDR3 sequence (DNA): TGTACCAGCAGCTCGCTTGTCGGGGTGGCCACTGAAGCTTTCTTT.

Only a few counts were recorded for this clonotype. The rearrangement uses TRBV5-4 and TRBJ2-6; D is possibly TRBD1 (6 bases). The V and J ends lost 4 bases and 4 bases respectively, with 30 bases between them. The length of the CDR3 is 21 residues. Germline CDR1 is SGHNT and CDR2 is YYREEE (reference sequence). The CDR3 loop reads CASSRRGPGQQPEQGANVLTF. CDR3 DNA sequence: TGTGCCAGCAGCCGACGAGGCCCCGGACAGCAACCCGAGCAAGGGGCCAACGTCCTGACTTTC.

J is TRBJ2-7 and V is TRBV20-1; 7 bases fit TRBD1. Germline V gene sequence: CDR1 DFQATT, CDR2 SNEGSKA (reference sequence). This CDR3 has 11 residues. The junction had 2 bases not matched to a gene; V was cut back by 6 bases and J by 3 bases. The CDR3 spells CSAGQVYEQYF. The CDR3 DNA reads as TGCAGTGCAGGACAGGTCTACGAGCAGTACTTC.

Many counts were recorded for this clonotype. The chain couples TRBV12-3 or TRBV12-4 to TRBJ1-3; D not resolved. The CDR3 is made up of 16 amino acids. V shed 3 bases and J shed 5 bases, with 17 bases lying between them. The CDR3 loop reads CASSLWRATIRNTIYF. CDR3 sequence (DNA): TGTGCCAGCAGTTTGTGGAGAGCGACGATACGAAACACCATATATTTT.

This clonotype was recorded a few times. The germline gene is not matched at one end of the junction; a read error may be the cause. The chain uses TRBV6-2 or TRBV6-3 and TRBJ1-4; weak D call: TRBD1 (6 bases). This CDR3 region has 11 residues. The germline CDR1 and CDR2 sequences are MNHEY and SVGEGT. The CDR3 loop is CASSQPGHLLF. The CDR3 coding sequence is TGTGCCAGCAGTCAACCGGGACACCTTCTTTTT.

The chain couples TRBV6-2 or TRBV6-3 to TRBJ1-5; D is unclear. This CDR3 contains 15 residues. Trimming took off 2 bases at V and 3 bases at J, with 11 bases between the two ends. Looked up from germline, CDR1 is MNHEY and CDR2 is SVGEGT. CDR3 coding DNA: TGTGCCAGCAGTTACGGTAGGAAGTCCAATCAGCCCCAGCATTTT. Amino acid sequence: CASSYGRKSNQPQHF.

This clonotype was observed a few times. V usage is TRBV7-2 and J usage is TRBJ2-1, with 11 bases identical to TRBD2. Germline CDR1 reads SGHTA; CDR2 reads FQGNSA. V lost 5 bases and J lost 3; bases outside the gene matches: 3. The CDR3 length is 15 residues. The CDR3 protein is CASSRLAGIYNEQFF. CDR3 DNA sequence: TGTGCCAGCAGCCGACTAGCGGGAATCTACAATGAGCAGTTCTTC.

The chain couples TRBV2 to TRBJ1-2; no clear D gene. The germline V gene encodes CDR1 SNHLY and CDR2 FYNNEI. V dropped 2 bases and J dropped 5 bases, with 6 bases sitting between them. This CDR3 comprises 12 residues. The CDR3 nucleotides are TGTGCCAGCAGTGAACGGGCTTATGGCTACACCTTC. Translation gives CASSERAYGYTF.

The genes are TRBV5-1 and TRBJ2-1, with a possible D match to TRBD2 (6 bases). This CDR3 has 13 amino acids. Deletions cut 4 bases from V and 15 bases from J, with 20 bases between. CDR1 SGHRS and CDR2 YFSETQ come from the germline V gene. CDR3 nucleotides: TGCGCCAGCAGCGTTTCCGGGACTCCCAGCTCGTTCTTC. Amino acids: CASSVSGTPSSFF.